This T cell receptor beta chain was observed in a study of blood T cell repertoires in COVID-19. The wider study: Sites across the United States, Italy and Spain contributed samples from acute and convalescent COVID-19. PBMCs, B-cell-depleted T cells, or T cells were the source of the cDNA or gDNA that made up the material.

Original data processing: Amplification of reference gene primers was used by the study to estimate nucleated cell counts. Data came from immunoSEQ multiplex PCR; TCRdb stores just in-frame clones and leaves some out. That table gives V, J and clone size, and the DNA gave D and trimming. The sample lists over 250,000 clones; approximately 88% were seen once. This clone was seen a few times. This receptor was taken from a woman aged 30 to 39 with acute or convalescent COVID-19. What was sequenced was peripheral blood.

CDR3 region: CASSSVGSSGNTIYF. The CDR3 DNA reads TGTGCCAGTAGTAGTGTTGGTAGCTCTGGAAACACCATATATTTT. The J gene is TRBJ1-3, the V gene TRBV19; D not certain. V lost 4 bases and J 0 bases, leaving 10 bases between the germline ends. Germline CDR1 LNHDA, CDR2 SQIVND (reference sequence). The CDR3 spans 15 residues.